Below are 9 T cell receptor beta chains sequenced from a single sample in a study of CD8+ T cells in alopecia areata. Extracted from the samples, RNA was reverse transcribed into cDNA to serve as the sequencing template. Profiling relied on immunoSEQ multiplex PCR, and the TCRdb table lists in-frame clones only, not all of them. The data show hundreds of thousands of clones, roughly two thirds seen once. Specimen: CD4+ T cells sorted from blood, collected at week 0. These receptors originate from a human donor with alopecia areata.

The chain joins TRBV6-6 to TRBJ2-7; weak D call: TRBD2 (5 bases). V was shortened by 2 bases and J by 0 bases, with 14 bases between the two germline ends. The CDR3 is 16 amino acids. Per the germline V gene, CDR1 is MNHNY and CDR2 is SVGAGI (reference sequence). The CDR3, as DNA: TGTGCCAGCAGTTACGTTCCGTCGGGAAGCTCCTACGAGCAGTACTTC. It is translated as CASSYVPSGSSYEQYF.

The V gene is TRBV25-1, the J gene TRBJ1-1; D is unresolved. The V end lost 7 bases, the J end lost 1 base, and 4 bases lay between the germline ends. The CDR3 extends over 11 amino acids. Per germline, CDR1 MGHDK and CDR2 SYGVNS. CDR3 sequence: CASNRNTEAFF. The CDR3 DNA sequence: TGTGCCAGCAACCGGAACACTGAAGCTTTCTTT.

CDR3 nucleotide sequence: TGCAGCGTTGGACAGGGAGAGAACTCACCCCTCCACTTT. It codes for CSVGQGENSPLHF. The chain carries TRBV29-1 and TRBJ1-6; the match to TRBD1 covers 7 bases. V was clipped by 4 bases and J by 10 bases; unmatched bases: 7. Germline values: CDR1 SQVTM, CDR2 ANQGSEA. This CDR3 contains 13 residues.

This clone was observed a few times. The chain recombines TRBV7-2 with TRBJ1-2; D ambiguous. The CDR3 has 11 residues. V lost 5 bases and J 3 bases, leaving 4 bases between the germline ends. Germline-derived CDR1 and CDR2 are SGHTA and FQGNSA. In DNA form, the CDR3 reads TGTGCCAGCAGCCCGGACTATGGCTACACCTTC. Translating it yields CASSPDYGYTF.

The rearrangement links TRBV7-2 to TRBJ2-7; no clear D gene. The V gene's germline CDR1 is SGHTA and CDR2 FQGNSA. There are 15 residues in the CDR3. V was clipped by 3 bases and J by 0 bases, with 12 bases between them. CDR3 sequence reads: CASSFSVQPSYEQYF. DNA of the CDR3: TGTGCCAGCAGCTTCTCCGTACAGCCCTCCTACGAGCAGTACTTC.

The chain combines TRBV15 with TRBJ1-5, with D tentatively TRBD1 (6 bases). This CDR3 is built from 13 residues. Germline lookup yields CDR1 LNHNV and CDR2 YYDKDF (reference sequence). V was trimmed by 3 bases and J by 6 bases, leaving 9 bases between them. The CDR3 here is CATSRGGGQPQHF. CDR3 DNA: TGTGCCACCAGCAGGGGGGGCGGTCAGCCCCAGCATTTT.

The genes are TRBV9 and TRBJ2-2, with D possibly TRBD1 on 6 matching bases. With 3 bases removed from V and 5 bases from J, the gap between germline ends came to 11 bases. The CDR3 runs to 14 residues. Germline CDR1 is SGDLS and CDR2 is YYNGEE. CDR3 in amino acids: CASSGQEWTGELFF. CDR3 DNA: TGTGCCAGCAGCGGACAGGAGTGGACCGGGGAGCTGTTTTTT.

This clone was detected a few times. The V gene is TRBV15, the J gene TRBJ1-2; D gene ambiguous. This CDR3 has 18 amino acids. Trimming left V 0 bases short and J 5 bases short, with 22 bases between. Germline assignment: CDR1 LNHNV and CDR2 YYDKDF (reference sequence). In DNA, the CDR3 is TGTGCCACCAGCAGAGACTTGGCCAGCGGTGGAGTGGATTATGGCTACACCTTC. This encodes CATSRDLASGGVDYGYTF.

V gene TRBV5-1 combines with J gene TRBJ2-1; D unclear. This CDR3 has 14 amino acids. Trimming pared 0 bases from V and 8 bases from J, leaving 12 bases between. Per the germline V gene, CDR1 is SGHRS and CDR2 is YFSETQ. DNA for the CDR3: TGCGCCAGCAGCTTGGGCTACCGTATCGATGAGCAGTTCTTC. Translated: CASSLGYRIDEQFF.